The TCR beta chain under discussion was sequenced for a study of shared clonotypes between healthy human individuals. Germline V CDR1 and CDR2: SQVTM, ANQGSEA. V lost 7 bases to trimming and J lost 3 bases; unmatched junction nucleotides: 9. The CDR3 runs 13 residues. The donor population consisted of healthy HIV-negative adults with no recent acute infections or vaccinations. As processed by the authors: ImmunoSEQ supplied junction-only sequences lacking quality scores, so filtering was different. Profiled with immunoSEQ multiplex PCR; TCRdb holds only in-frame clones, not every one. V and J calls and clone size are those listed in that table; D and trimming were worked out from the DNA. Among roughly 1 million clones listed, about 75% were seen once. As concerns this clone: The antigen is unknown.

General study points: Among a handful of donors, approximately 5.4% of naive CD4 clonotypes were found in common.

The clonotype was recovered from a man aged 18 to 30 in good health. The chain links TRBV29-1 to TRBJ2-7, with 7 bases identical to TRBD1. Sequencing was performed on memory CD4+ T cells sorted from blood. The sample's subset: CD45RA-negative fraction. CDR3 region: CSASTGTLYEQYF. The CDR3, as DNA: TGCAGCGCCTCGACAGGGACCCTCTACGAGCAGTACTTC.